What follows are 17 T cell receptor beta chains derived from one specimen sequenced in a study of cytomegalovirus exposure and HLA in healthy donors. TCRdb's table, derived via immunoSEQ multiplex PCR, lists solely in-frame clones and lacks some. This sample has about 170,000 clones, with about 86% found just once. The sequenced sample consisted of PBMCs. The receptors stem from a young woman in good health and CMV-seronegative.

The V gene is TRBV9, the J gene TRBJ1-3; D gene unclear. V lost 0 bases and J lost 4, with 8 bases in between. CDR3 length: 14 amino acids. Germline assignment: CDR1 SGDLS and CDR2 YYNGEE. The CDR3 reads CASSVGSRGNTIYF. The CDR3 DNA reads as TGTGCCAGCAGCGTAGGGTCCAGGGGAAACACCATATATTTT.

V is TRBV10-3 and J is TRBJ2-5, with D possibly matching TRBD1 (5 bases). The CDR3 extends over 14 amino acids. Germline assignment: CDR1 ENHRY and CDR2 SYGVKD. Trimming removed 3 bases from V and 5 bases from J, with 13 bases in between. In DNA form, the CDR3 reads TGTGCCATCAGTGAAAAGGGGTCTTGGGAGACCCAGTACTTC. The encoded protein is CAISEKGSWETQYF.

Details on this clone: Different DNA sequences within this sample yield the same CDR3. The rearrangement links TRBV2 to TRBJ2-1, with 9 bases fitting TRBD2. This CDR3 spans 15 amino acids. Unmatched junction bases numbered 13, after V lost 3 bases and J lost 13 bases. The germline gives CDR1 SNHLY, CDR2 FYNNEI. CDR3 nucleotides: TGTGCCAGCAGTGAGATAGCGGGGGCCACGGGGTCACAGTTCTTC. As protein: CASSEIAGATGSQFF. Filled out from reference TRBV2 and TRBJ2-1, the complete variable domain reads EPEVTQTPSHQVTQMGQEVILRCVPISNHLYFYWYRQILGQKVEFLVSFYNNEISEKSEIFDDQFSVERPDGSNFTLKIRSTKLEDSAMYFCASSEIAGATGSQFFGPGTRLTVL.

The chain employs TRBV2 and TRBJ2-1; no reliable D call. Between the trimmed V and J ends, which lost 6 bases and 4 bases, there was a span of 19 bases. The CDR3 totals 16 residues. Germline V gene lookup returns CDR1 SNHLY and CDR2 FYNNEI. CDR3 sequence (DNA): TGTGCCAGCAGAGTAGACACCCTTATTGATTACAATGAGCAGTTCTTC. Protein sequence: CASRVDTLIDYNEQFF. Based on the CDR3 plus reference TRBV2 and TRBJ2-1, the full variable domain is EPEVTQTPSHQVTQMGQEVILRCVPISNHLYFYWYRQILGQKVEFLVSFYNNEISEKSEIFDDQFSVERPDGSNFTLKIRSTKLEDSAMYFCASRVDTLIDYNEQFFGPGTRLTVL.

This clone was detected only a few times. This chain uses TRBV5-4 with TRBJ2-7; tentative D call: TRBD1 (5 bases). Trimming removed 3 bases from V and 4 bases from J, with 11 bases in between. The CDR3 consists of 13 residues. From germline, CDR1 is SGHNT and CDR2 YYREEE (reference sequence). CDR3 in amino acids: CASSSQGWYEQYF. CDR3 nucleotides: TGTGCCAGCAGCTCCCAGGGATGGTACGAGCAGTACTTC.

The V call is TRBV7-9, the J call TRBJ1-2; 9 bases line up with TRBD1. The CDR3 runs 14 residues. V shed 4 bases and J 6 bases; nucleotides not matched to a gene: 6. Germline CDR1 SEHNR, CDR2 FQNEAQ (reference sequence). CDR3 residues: CASSSGQGRDGYTF. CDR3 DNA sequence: TGTGCCAGCAGCTCAGGACAGGGGAGGGATGGCTACACCTTC.

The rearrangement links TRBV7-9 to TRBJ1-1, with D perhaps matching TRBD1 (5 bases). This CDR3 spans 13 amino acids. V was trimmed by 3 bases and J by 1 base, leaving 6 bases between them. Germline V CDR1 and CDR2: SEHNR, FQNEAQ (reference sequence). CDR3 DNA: TGTGCCAGCAGCTTTCAGGGGAACACTGAAGCTTTCTTT. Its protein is CASSFQGNTEAFF.

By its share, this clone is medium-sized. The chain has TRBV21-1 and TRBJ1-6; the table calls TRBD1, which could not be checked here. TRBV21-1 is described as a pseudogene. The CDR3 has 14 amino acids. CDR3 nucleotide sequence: TGTGCCAGCAGCAAAGGGACATATAATTCACCCCTCCACTTT. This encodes CASSKGTYNSPLHF.

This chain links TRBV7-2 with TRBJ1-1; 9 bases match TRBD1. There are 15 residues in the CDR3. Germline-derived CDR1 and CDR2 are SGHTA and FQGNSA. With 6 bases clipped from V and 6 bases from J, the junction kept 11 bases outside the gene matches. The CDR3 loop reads CASRREWTGEPEAFF. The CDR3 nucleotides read TGTGCCAGCAGACGGGAATGGACAGGGGAGCCTGAAGCTTTCTTT.

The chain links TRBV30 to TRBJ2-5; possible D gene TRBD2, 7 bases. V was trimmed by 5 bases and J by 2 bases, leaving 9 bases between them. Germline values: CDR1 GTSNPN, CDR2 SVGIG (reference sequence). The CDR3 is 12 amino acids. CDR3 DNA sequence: TGTGCCTGGGAGGGGGGGCAAGAGACCCAGTACTTC. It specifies CAWEGGQETQYF.

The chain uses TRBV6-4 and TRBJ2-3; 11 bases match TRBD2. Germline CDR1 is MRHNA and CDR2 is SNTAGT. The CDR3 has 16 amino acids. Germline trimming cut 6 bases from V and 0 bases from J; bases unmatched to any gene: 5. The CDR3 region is CASSLLAGASTDTQYF. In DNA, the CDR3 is TGTGCCAGCAGCCTACTAGCGGGGGCTAGCACAGATACGCAGTATTTT.

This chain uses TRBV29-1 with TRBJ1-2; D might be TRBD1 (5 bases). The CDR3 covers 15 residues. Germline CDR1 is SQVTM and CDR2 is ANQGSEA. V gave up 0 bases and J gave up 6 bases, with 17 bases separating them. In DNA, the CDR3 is TGCAGCGTTGAAGATCCTACAGGAACCCGGGATGGCTACACCTTC. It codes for CSVEDPTGTRDGYTF.

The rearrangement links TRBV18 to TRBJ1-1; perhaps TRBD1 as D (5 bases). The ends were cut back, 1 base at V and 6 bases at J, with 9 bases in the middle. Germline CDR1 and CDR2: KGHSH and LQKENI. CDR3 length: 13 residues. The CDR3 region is CASSPRQGSEAFF. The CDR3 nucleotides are TGTGCCAGCTCACCACGTCAGGGTTCTGAAGCTTTCTTT.

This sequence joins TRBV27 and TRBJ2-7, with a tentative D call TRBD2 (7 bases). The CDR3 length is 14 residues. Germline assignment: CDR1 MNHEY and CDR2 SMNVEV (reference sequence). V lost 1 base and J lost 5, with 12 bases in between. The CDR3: CASSLYGGPNEQYF. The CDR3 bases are TGTGCCAGCAGTTTATACGGGGGGCCCAACGAGCAGTACTTC.

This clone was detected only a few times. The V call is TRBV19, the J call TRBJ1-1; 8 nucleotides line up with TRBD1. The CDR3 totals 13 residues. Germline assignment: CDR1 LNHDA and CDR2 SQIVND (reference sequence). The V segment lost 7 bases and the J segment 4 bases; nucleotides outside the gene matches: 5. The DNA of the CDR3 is TGTGCCAGTACCCGACAGGGGAGCACTGAAGCTTTCTTT. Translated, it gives CASTRQGSTEAFF.

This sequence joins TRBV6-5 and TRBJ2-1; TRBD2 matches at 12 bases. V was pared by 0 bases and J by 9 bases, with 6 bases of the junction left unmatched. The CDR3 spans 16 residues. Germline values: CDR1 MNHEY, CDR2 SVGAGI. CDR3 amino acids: CASSYSFASGGVEQFF. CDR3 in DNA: TGTGCCAGCAGTTACTCGTTTGCTAGCGGGGGGGTTGAGCAGTTCTTC.

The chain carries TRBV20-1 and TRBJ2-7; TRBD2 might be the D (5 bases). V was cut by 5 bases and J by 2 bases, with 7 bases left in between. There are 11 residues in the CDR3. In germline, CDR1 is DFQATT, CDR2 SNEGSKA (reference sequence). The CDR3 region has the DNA TGCAGTGCTGGACTCGCCTACGAGCAGTACTTC. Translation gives CSAGLAYEQYF.